This T cell receptor (beta chain) was captured by sequencing in a study of T cell repertoires in cytomegalovirus infection. As for the study in general: Public TCR beta signatures provided an indication of both CMV infection and a matching HLA type.

By share, this clonotype counts as medium-sized (0.01 to 0.1%). Its antigen is unknown. TCRdb re-derived calls from the reads in MiXCR, one entry per CDR3 protein. The sample holds 700,000 to 900,000 distinct CDR3 sequences; roughly 29% are singletons and the top ten take about 12%. Here the sequenced sample was cultured CD8+ T cells from PBMCs, taken from culture after CMV antigen stimulation. The sequence derives from a human donor in good health (CMV status not recorded). Some clones in this sample may be carry-over from other donors' samples.

The CDR3 bases are TGTGCCAGCAGAAATTTAGGGAGCTCCTATAATTCACCCCTCCACTTT. As protein: CASRNLGSSYNSPLHF. The chain uses TRBV7-8 and TRBJ1-6; D gene uncertain. Germline V lookup: CDR1 SGHVS, CDR2 FQNEAQ. The CDR3 consists of 16 residues. The ends were cut back, 6 bases at V and 0 bases at J, with 12 bases in the middle.